This note documents a single TCR beta chain sequence. This clonotype was detected only a few times. Its antigen is currently not known. No per-base quality is available; no much larger clone lies one base away. The sample belongs to a study of patients and donors after allogeneic stem cell transplantation (dated by TCRdb to the early 2020s). Library prep was done by RT-PCR. The instrument given in TCRdb is NextSeq 550. In-frame beta chains were kept once TCRdb had trimmed the public reads at Q25 with fastp and called clones with MiXCR. Duplicate CDR3 protein sequences are folded into a single record with the most common DNA and genes. The sample table shows about 100,000 distinct CDR3 sequences, and approximately 40% are seen once. The ten biggest clones cover 27% of the sample. The sequence derives from a human donor who was either an allogeneic HSCT recipient or a stem cell or donor lymphocyte infusion donor (not recorded which). It is not recorded whose cells these are; they may come from a transplant donor. The sequencing sample was made of blood, either unsorted or a sorted T cell fraction (not recorded which).

The CDR3 sequence is CASGQGATNEKLFF. DNA sequence: TGTGCCAGCGGACAGGGTGCAACTAATGAAAAACTGTTTTTT. The sequence is built from TRBV7-2 and TRBJ1-4, and 8 junctional nucleotides match TRBD1. Looking up the germline V gene yields CDR1 SGHTA and CDR2 FQGNSA. The CDR3, from cysteine to phenylalanine, totals 14 residues. Here the CDR3 DNA is all that survives: 42 bases in frame from base 1. At the junction V is shortened by 8 bases and J by 0 bases; bases outside the gene matches: 2.